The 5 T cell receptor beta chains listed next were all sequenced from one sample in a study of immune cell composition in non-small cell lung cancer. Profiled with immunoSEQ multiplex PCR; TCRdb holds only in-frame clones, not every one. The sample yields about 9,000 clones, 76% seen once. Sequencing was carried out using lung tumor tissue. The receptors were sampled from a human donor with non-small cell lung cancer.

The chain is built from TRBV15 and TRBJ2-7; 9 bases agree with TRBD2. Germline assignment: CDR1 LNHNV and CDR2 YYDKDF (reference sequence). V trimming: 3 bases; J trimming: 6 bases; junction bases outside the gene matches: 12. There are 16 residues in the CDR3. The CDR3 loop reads CATSSSWREGESEQYF. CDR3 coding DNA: TGTGCCACCAGCAGTTCCTGGCGGGAGGGGGAGAGCGAGCAGTACTTC. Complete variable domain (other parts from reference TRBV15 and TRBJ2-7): DAMVIQNPRYQVTQFGKPVTLSCSQTLNHNVMYWYQQKSSQAPKLLFHYYDKDFNNEADTPDNFQSRRPNTSFCFLDIRSPGLGDTAMYLCATSSSWREGESEQYFGPGTRLTVT.

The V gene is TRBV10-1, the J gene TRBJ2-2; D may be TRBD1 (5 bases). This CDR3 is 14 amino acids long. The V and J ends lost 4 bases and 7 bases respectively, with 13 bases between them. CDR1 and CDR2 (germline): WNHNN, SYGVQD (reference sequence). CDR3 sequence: CASSGRADGGELFF. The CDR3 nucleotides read TGCGCCAGCAGTGGCAGGGCCGATGGCGGGGAGCTGTTTTTT.

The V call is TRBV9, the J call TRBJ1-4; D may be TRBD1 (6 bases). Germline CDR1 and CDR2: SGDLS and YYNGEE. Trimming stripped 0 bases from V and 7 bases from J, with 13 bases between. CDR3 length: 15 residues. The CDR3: CASSVVGARGEKLFF. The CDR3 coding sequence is TGTGCCAGCAGCGTAGTGGGGGCGCGGGGTGAAAAACTGTTTTTT.

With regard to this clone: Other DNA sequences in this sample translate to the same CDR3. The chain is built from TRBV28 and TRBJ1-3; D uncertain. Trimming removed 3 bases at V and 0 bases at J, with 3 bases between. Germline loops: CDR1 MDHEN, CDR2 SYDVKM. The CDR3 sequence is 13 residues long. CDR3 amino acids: CASSFFSGNTIYF. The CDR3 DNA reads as TGTGCCAGCAGTTTTTTCTCTGGAAACACCATATATTTT.

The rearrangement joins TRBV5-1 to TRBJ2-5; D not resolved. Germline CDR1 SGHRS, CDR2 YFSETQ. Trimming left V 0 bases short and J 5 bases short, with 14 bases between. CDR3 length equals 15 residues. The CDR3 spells CASSLDGQAVETQYF. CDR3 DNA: TGCGCCAGCAGCTTGGACGGGCAGGCCGTCGAGACCCAGTACTTC.